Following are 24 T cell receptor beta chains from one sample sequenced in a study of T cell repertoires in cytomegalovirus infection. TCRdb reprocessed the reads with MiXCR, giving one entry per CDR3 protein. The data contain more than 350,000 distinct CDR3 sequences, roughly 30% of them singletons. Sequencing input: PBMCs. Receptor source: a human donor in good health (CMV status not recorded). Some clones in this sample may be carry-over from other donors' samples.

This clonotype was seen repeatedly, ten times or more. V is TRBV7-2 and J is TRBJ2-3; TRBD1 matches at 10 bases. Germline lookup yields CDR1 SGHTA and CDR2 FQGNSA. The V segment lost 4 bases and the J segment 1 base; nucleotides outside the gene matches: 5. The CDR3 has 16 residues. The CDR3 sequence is CASSSWTGGGTDTQYF. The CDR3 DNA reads TGTGCCAGCAGCTCCTGGACAGGGGGGGGCACAGATACGCAGTATTTT.

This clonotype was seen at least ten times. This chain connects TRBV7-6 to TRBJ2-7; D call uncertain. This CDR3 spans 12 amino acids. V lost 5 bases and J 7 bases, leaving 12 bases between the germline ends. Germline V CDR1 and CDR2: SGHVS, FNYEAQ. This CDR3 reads CASSPREREQYF. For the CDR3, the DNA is TGTGCCAGCAGCCCCCGCGAGCGTGAGCAGTACTTC. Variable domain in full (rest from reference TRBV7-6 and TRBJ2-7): GAGVSQSPRYKVTKRGQDVALRCDPISGHVSLYWYRQALGQGPEFLTYFNYEAQQDKSGLPNDRFSAERPEGSISTLTIQRTEQRDSAMYRCASSPREREQYFGPGTRLTVT.

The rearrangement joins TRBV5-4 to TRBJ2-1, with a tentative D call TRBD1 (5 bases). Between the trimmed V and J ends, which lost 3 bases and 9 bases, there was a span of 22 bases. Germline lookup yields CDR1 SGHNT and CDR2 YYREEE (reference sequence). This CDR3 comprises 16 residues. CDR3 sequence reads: CASSSRFRGIDGEQFF. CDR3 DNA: TGTGCCAGCAGCTCCAGATTTAGGGGAATCGACGGTGAGCAGTTCTTC.

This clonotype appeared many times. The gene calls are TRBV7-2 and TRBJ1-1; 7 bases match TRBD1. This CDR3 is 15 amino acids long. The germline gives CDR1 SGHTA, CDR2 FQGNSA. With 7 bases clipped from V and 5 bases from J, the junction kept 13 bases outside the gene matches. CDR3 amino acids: CASNGADRVWTEAFF. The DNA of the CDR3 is TGTGCCAGCAACGGGGCCGACAGGGTGTGGACTGAAGCTTTCTTT.

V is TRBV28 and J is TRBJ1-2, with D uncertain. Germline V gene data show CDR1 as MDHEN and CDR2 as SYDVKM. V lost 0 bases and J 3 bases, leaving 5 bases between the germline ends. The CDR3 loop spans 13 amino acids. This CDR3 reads CASSLWSHYGYTF. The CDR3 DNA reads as TGTGCCAGCAGTTTATGGTCACACTATGGCTACACCTTC.

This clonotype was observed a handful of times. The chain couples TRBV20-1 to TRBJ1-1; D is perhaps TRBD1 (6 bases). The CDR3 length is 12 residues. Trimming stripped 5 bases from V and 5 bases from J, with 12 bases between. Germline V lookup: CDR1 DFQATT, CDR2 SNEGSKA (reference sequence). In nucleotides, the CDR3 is TGCAGTGCTGGACAGTACGGGACTGAAGCTTTCTTT. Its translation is CSAGQYGTEAFF.

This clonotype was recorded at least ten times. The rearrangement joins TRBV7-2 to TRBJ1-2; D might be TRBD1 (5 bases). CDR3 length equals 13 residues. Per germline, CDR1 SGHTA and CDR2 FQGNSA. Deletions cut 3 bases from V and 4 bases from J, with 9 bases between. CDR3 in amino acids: CASSFDRSYGYTF. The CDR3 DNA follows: TGTGCCAGCAGCTTCGACAGATCCTATGGCTACACCTTC.

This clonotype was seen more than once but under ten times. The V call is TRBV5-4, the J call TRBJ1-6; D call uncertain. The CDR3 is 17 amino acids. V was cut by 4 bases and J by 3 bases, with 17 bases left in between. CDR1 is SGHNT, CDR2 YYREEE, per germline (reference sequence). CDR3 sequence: CASSLGLEVDYNSPLHF. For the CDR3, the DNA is TGTGCCAGCAGCCTTGGCCTGGAGGTAGACTATAATTCACCCCTCCACTTT.

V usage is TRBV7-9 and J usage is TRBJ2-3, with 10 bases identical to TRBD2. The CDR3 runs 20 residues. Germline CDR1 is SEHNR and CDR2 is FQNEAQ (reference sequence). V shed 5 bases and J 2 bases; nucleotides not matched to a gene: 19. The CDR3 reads CASSPRRAGGDYQFTDTQYF. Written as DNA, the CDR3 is TGTGCCAGCAGCCCCCGGAGAGCGGGGGGGGACTACCAATTCACAGATACGCAGTATTTT.

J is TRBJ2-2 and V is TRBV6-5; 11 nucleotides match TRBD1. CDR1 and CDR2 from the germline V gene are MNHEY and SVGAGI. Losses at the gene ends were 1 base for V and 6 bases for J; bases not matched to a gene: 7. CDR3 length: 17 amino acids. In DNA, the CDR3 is TGTGCCAGCAGTTACTTCGGCGGGACAGGGGGTCCCGGGGAGCTGTTTTTT. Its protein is CASSYFGGTGGPGELFF.

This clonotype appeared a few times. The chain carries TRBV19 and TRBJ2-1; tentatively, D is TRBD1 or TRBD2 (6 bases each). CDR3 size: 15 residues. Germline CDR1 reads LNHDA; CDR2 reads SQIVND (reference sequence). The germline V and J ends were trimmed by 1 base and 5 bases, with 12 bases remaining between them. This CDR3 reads CASSIAWGANNEQFF. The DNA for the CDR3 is TGTGCCAGTAGTATAGCTTGGGGGGCGAACAATGAGCAGTTCTTC.

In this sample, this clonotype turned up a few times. The DNA for the CDR3 is TGTGCCAGCAGCCCGACAGGGGACTCCTACGAGCAGTACTTC. It yields the protein CASSPTGDSYEQYF. The chain has TRBV5-6 and TRBJ2-7, with 8 positions matching TRBD1. The germline V gene has CDR1 SGHDT and CDR2 YYEEEE. CDR3 length equals 14 residues. The V segment lost 4 bases and the J segment 0 bases; nucleotides outside the gene matches: 3.

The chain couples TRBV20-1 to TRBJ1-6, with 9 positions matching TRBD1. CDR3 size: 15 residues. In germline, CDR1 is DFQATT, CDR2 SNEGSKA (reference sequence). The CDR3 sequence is CHASMTGGYNSPLHF. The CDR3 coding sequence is TGCCATGCTAGTATGACAGGGGGCTATAATTCACCCCTCCACTTT.

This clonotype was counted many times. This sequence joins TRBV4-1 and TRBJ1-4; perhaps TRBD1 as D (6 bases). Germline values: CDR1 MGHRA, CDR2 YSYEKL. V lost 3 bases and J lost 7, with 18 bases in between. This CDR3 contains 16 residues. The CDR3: CASSHTPGHGPEKLFF. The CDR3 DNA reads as TGCGCCAGCAGCCACACGCCGGGACACGGACCTGAAAAACTGTTTTTT.

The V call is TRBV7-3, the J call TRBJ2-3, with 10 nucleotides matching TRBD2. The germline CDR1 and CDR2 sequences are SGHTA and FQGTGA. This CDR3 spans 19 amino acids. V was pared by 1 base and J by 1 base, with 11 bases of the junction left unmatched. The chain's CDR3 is CASSLIGTSVGDGTDTQYF. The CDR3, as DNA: TGTGCCAGCAGCTTAATAGGGACTAGCGTGGGTGATGGCACAGATACGCAGTATTTT.

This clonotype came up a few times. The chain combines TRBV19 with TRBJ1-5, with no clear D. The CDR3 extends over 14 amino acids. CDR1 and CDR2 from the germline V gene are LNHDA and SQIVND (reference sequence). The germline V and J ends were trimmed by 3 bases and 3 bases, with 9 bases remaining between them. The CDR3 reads CASSIGQNNQPQHF. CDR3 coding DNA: TGTGCCAGTAGTATCGGGCAGAACAATCAGCCCCAGCATTTT.

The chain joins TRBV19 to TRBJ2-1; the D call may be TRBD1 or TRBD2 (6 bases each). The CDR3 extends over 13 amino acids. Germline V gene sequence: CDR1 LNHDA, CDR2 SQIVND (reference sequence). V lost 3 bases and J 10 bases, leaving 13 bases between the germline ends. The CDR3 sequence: CASSIGGPQEQFF. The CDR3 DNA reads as TGTGCCAGTAGTATCGGGGGCCCACAAGAGCAGTTCTTC.

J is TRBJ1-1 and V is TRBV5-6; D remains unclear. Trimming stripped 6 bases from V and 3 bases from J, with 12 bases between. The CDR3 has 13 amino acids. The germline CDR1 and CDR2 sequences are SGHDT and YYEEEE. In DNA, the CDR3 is TGTGCCAGCACCCGCCCTGGGGACACTGAAGCTTTCTTT. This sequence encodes CASTRPGDTEAFF.

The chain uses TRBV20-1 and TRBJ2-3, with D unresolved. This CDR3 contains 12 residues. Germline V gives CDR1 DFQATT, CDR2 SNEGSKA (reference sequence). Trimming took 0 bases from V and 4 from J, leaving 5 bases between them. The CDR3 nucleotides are TGCAGTGCTAGAGAACCGGCAGATACGCAGTATTTT. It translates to CSAREPADTQYF.

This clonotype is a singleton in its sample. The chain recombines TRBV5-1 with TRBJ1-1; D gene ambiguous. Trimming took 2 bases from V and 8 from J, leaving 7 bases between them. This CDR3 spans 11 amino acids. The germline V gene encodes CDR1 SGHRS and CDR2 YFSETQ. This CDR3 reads CASSLSQEAFF. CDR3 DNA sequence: TGCGCCAGCAGCTTATCCCAGGAAGCTTTCTTT.

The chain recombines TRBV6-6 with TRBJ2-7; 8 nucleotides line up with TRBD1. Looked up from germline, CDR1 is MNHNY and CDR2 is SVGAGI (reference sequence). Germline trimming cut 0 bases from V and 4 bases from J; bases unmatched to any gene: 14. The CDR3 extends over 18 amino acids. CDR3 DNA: TGTGCCAGCAGTTACTCGTCAGACCCGGACAGGGCCCTTTACGAGCAGTACTTC. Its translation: CASSYSSDPDRALYEQYF.

DNA of the CDR3: TGTGCCAGCAGCCAAGTTGGGGGGCCGCCGGGTGGGAGTGTTGCCAAAAACATTCAGTACTTC. Translating gives CASSQVGGPPGGSVAKNIQYF. This chain links TRBV14 with TRBJ2-4, with D possibly called TRBD1 or TRBD2 (6 bases each). Between the trimmed V and J ends, which lost 1 base and 1 base, there was a span of 26 bases. Germline CDR1 is SGHDN and CDR2 is FVKESK. The CDR3 is 21 residues long.

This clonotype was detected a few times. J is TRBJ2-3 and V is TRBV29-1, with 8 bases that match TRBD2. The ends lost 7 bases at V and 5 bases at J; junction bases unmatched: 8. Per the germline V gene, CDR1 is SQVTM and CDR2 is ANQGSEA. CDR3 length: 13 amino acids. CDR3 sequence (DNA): TGCAGCGGGGGTAGCGGGGAAGTAGATACGCAGTATTTT. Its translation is CSGGSGEVDTQYF.

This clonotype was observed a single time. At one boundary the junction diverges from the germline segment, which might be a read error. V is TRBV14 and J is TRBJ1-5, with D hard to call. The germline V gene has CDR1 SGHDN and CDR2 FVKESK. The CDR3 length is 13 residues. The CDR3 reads CAISQDPNQPQHF. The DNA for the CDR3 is TGTGCCATCAGCCAAGATCCCAATCAGCCCCAGCATTTT. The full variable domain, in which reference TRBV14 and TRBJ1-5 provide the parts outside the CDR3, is EAGVTQFPSHSVIEKGQTVTLRCDPISGHDNLYWYRRVMGKEIKFLLHFVKESKQDESGMPNNRFLAERTGGTYSTLKVQPAELEDSGVYFCAISQDPNQPQHFGDGTRLSIL.